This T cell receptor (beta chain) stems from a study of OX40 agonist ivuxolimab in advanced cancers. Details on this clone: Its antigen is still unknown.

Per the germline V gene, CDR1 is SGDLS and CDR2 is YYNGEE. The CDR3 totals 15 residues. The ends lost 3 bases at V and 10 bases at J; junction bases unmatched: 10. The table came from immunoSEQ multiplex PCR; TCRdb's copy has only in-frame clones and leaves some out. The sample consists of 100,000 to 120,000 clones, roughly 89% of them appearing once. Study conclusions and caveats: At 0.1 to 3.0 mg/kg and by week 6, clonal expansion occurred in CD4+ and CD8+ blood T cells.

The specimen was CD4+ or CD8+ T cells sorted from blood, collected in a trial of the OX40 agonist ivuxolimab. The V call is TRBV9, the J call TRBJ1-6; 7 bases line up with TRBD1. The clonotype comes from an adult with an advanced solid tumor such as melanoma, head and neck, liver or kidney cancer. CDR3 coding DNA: TGTGCCAGCAGCGGACAGGGCGCAGAAAGATCACCCCTCCACTTT. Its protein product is CASSGQGAERSPLHF.